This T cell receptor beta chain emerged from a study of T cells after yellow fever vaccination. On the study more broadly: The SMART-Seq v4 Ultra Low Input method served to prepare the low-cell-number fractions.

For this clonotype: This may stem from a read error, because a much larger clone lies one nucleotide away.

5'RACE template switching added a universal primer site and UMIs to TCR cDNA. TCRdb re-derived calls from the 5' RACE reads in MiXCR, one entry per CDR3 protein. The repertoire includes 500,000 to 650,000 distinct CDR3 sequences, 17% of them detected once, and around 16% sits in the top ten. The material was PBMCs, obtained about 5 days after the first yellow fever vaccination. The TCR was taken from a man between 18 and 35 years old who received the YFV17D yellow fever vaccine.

The DNA for the CDR3 is TGTGCCACCAGTGAGGCCCAGGGGAGTGACCCAGATACGCAGTATTTT. Its translation is CATSEAQGSDPDTQYF. This chain links TRBV24-1 with TRBJ2-3; possibly TRBD1 for D (6 bases). The CDR3 has 16 amino acids. Between the trimmed V and J ends, which lost 4 bases and 4 bases, there was a span of 17 bases. Germline CDR1 reads KGHDR; CDR2 reads SFDVKD.